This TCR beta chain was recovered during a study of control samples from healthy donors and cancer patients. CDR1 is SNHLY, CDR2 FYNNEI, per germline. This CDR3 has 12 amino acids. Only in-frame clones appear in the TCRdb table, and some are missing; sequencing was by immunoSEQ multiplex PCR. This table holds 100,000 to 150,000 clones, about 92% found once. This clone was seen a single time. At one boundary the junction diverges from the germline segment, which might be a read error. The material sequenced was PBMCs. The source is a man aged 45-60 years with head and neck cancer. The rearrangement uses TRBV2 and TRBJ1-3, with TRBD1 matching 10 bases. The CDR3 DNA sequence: TGTGCCAGCAGCCCCCGCGGGACAGGGGTCATTTTT. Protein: CASSPRGTGVIF.